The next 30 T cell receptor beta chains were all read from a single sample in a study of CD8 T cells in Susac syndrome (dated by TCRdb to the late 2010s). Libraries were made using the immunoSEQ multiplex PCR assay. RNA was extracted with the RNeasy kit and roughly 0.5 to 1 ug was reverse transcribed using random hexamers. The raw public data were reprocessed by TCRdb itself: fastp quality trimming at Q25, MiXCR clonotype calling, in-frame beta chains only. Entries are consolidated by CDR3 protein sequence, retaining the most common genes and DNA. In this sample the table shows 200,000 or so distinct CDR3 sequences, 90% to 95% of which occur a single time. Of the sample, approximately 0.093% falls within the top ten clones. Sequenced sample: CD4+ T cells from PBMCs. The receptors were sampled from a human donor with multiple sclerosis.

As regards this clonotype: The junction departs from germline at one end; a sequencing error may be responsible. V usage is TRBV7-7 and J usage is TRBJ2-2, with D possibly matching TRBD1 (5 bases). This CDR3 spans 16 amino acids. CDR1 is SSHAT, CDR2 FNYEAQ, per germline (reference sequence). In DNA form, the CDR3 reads TGTGCTAGCAGCTTAGTGGCAGGGTCGGGCACCGGGGAGCTGTTTTTT. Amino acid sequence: CASSLVAGSGTGELFF.

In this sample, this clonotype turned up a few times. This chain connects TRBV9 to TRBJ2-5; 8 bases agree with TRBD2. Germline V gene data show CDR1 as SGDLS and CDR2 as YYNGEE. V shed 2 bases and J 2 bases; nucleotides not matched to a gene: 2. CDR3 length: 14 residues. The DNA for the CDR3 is TGTGCCAGCAGCGTTACTAGCGGACAAGAGACCCAGTACTTC. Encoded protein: CASSVTSGQETQYF.

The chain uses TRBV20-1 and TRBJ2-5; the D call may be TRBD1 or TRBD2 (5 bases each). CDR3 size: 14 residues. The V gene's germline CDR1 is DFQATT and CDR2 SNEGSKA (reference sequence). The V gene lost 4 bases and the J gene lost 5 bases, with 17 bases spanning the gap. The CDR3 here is CSATLTSGRETQYF. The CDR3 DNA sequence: TGCAGTGCTACACTAACTTCGGGACGGGAGACCCAGTACTTC.

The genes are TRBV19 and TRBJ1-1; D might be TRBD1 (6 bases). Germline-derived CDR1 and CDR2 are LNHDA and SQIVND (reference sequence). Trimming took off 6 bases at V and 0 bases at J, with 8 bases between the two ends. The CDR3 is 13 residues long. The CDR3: CASRDRMNTEAFF. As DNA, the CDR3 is TGTGCCAGTAGAGACAGGATGAACACTGAAGCTTTCTTT.

The CDR3 protein is CASKLWGPYEQYF. The CDR3 region has the DNA TGTGCCAGTAAGTTGTGGGGGCCCTACGAGCAGTACTTC. The gene calls are TRBV19 and TRBJ2-7; D may be TRBD1 (6 bases). The length of the CDR3 is 13 residues. Germline-derived CDR1 and CDR2 are LNHDA and SQIVND (reference sequence). Between the trimmed V and J ends, which lost 7 bases and 2 bases, there was a span of 12 bases.

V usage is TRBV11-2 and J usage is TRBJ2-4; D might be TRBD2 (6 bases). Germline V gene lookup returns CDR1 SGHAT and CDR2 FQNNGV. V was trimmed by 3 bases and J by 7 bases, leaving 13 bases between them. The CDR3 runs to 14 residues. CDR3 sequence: CASSFSGGTNIQYF. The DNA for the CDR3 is TGTGCCAGCAGCTTTAGTGGGGGGACGAACATTCAGTACTTC.

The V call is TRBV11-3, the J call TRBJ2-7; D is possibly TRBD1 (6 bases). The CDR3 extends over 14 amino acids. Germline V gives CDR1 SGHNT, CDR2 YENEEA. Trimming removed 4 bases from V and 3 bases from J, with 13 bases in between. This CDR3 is CASSSLGHFYEQYF. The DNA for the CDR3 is TGTGCCAGCAGCTCATTGGGACATTTCTACGAGCAGTACTTC.

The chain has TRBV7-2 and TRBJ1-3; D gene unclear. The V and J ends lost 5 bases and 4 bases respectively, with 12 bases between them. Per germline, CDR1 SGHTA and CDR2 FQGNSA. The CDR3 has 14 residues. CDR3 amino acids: CASSPQGPGNTIYF. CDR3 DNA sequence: TGTGCCAGCAGCCCCCAAGGGCCCGGAAACACCATATATTTT.

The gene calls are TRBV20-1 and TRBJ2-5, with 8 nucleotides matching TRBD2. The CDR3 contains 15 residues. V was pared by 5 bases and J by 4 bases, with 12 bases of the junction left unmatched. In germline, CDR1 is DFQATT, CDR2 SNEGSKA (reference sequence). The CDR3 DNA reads TGCAGTGCTTCTGAGAGCGGGAGCGGGGGAGAGACCCAGTACTTC. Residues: CSASESGSGGETQYF.

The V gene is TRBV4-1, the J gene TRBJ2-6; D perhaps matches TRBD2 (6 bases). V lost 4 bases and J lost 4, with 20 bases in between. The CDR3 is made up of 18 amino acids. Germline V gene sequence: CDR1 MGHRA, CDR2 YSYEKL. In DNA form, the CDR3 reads TGCGCCAGCAGCCCCCGGGAGCCTCGTTTGATGGGGGCCAACGTCCTGACTTTC. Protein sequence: CASSPREPRLMGANVLTF.

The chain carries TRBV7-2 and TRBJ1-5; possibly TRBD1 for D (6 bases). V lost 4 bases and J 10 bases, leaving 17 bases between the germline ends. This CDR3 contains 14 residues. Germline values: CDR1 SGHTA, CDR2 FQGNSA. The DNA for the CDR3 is TGTGCCAGCAGCTCGACGGCGGGGGCGAACCCCCAGCATTTT. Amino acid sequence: CASSSTAGANPQHF.

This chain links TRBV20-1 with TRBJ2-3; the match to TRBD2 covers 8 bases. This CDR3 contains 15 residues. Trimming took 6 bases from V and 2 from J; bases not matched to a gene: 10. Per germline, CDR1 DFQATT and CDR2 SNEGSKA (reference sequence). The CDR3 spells CSADLQAGVTDTQYF. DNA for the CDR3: TGCAGTGCAGACCTACAAGCGGGAGTCACAGATACGCAGTATTTT.

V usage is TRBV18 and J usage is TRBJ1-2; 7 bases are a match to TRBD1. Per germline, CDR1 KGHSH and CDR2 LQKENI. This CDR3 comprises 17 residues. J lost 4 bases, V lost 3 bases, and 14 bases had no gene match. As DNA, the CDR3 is TGTGCCAGCTCACCCCCCCACCGGGACAGAGCAACCTATGGCTACACCTTC. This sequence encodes CASSPPHRDRATYGYTF.

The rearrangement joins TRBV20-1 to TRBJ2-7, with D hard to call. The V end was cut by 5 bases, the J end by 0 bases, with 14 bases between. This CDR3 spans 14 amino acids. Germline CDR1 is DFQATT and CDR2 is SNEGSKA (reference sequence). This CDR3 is CSADGRPGSYEQYF. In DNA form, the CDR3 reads TGCAGTGCTGACGGACGGCCGGGCTCCTACGAGCAGTACTTC.

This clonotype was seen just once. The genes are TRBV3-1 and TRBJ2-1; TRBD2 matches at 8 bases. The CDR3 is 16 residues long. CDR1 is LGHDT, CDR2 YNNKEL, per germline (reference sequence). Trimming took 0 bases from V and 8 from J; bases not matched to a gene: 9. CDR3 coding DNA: TGTGCCAGCAGCCAAGATGGGGGACTAGTCTCCGATGAGCAGTTCTTC. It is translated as CASSQDGGLVSDEQFF.

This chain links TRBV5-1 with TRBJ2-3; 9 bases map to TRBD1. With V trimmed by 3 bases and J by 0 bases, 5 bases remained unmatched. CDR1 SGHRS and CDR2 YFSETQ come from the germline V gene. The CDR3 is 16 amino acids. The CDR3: CASSSGQGRSTDTQYF. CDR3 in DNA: TGCGCCAGCAGCTCCGGACAGGGGCGTAGCACAGATACGCAGTATTTT.

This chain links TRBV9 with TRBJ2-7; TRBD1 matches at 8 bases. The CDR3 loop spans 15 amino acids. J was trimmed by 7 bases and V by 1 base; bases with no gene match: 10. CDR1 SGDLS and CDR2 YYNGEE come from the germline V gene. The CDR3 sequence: CASSVRDRPFGEQYF. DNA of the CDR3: TGTGCCAGCAGCGTAAGGGACAGGCCCTTCGGGGAGCAGTACTTC.

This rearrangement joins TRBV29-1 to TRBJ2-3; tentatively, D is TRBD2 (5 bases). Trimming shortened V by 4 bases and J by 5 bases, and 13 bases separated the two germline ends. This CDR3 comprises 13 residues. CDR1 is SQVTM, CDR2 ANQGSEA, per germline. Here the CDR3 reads CSVGGRRKDTQYF. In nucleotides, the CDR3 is TGCAGCGTTGGAGGGAGACGCAAAGATACGCAGTATTTT.

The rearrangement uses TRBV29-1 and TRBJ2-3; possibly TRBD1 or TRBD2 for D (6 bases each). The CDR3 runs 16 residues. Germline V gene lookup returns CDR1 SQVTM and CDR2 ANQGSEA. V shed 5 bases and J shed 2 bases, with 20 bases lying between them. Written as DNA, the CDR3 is TGCAGCGTTCTGAAATACGGGGGCGGACCCACAGATACGCAGTATTTT. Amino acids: CSVLKYGGGPTDTQYF.

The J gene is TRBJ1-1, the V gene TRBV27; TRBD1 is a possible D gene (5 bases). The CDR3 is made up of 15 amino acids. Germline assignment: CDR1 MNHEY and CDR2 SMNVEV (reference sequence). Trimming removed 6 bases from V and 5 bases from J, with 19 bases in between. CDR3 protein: CASSRRLTGGTEAFF. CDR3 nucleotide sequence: TGTGCCAGCAGCCGCCGCCTCACCGGGGGAACTGAAGCTTTCTTT.

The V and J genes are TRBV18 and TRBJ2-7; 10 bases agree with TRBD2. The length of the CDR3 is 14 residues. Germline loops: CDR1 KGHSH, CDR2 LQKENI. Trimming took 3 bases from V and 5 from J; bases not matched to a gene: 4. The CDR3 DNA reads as TGTGCCAGCTCACCCGGGACTAGCGTACACGAGCAGTACTTC. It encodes CASSPGTSVHEQYF.

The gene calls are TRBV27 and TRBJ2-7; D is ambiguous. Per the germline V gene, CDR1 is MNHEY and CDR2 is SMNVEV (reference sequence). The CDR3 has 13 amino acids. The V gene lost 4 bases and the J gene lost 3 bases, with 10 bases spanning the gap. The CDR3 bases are TGTGCCAGCAGTTCAATCAAGGGCTACGAGCAGTACTTC. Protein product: CASSSIKGYEQYF.

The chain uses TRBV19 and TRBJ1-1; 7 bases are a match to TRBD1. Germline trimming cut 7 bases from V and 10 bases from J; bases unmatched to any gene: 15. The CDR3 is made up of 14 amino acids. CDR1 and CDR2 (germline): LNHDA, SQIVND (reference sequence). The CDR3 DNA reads TGTGCCAGTATACAGGGGCGATCCCCCCTGAGAGCTTTCTTT. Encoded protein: CASIQGRSPLRAFF.

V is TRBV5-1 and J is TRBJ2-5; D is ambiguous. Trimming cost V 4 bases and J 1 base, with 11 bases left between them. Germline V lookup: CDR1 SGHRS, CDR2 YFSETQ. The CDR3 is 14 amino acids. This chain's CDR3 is CASSERWGQETQYF. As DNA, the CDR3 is TGCGCCAGCAGCGAGCGTTGGGGCCAAGAGACCCAGTACTTC.

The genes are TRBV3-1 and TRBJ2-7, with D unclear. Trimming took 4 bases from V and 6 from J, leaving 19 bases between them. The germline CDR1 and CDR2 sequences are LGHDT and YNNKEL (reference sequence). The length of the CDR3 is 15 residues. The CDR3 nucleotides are TGTGCCAGCAGCCCCCAGACCATACCCCCAAGCGAGCAGTACTTC. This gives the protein CASSPQTIPPSEQYF.

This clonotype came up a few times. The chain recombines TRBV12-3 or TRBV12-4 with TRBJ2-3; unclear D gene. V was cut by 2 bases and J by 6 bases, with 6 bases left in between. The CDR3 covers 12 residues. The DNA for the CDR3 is TGTGCCAGCAGTTTAAATGGGGATACGCAGTATTTT. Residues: CASSLNGDTQYF.

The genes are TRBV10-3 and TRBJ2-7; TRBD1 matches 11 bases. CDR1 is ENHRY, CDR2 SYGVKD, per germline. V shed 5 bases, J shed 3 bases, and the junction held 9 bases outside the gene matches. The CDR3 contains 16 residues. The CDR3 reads CAISKGTGGIDYEQYF. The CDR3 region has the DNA TGTGCCATCAGTAAAGGGACAGGGGGTATAGACTACGAGCAGTACTTC.

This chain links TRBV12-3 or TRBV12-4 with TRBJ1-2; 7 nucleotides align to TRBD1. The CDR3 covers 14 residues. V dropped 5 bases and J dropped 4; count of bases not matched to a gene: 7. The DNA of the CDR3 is TGTGCCAGCAGTAATCAGGGGGAGGTCTATGGCTACACCTTC. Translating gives CASSNQGEVYGYTF.

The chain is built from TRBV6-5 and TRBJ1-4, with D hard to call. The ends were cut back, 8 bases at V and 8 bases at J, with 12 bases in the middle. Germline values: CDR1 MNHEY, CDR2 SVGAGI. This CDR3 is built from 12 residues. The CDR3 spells CASGTRPEKLFF. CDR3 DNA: TGTGCCAGCGGTACAAGACCCGAAAAACTGTTTTTT.

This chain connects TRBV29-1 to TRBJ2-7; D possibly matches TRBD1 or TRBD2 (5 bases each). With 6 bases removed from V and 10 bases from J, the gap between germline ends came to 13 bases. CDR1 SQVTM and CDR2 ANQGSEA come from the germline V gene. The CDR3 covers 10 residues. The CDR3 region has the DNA TGCAGCGTACTCATGGGACCACAGTACTTC. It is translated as CSVLMGPQYF.